The present TCR beta chain was sequenced within a study of T cell responses to AZD1222 COVID-19 vaccine. This CDR3 contains 12 residues. V was trimmed by 11 bases and J by 4 bases, leaving 14 bases between them. Germline V gene sequence: CDR1 SNHLY, CDR2 FYNNEI. Notes on this clone: The antigen is undetermined.

Whole-study results and caveats: Unmutated variant regions reportedly attract nearly half of all spike-specific TCRs. White British ancestry dominated among donors, who included more females, and clonal diversity was possibly underestimated.

TCRdb's copy holds only in-frame clones and misses some; the assay was immunoSEQ multiplex PCR. In the table there are over 110,000 clones, about 90% of which are singletons. Sequencing used peripheral blood, obtained 28 days after the second AZD1222 dose. This receptor was identified in an adult who received the AZD1222 COVID-19 vaccine. This rearrangement joins TRBV2 to TRBJ1-2; perhaps TRBD1 as D (5 bases). In DNA form, the CDR3 reads TGTGCCGGGGCCGTGGGCGGCTATGGCTACACCTTC. Protein sequence: CAGAVGGYGYTF.